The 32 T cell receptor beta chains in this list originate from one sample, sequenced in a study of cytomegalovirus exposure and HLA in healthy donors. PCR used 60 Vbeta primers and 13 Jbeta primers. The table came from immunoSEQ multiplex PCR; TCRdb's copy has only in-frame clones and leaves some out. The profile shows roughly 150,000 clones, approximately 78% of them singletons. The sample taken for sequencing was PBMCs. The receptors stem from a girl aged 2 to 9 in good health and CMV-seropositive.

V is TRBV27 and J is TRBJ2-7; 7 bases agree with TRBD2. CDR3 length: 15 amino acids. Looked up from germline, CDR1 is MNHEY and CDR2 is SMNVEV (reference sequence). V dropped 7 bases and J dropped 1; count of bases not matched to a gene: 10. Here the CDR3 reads CASTPRTSPSYEQYF. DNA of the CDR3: TGTGCCAGCACCCCCCGGACTAGTCCTTCCTACGAGCAGTACTTC.

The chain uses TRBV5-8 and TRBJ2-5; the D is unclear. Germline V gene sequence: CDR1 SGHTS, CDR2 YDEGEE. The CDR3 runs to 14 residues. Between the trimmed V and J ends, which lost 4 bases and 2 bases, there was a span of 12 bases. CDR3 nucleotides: TGTGCCAGCAGCGCCCGACAAATTCAAGAGACCCAGTACTTC. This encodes CASSARQIQETQYF.

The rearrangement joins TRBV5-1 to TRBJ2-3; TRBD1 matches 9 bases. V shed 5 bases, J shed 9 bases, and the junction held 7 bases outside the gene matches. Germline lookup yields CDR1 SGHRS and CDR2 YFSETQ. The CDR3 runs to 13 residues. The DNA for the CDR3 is TGCGCCAGCAGTGGGGACAGGGCTGACACGCAGTATTTT. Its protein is CASSGDRADTQYF.

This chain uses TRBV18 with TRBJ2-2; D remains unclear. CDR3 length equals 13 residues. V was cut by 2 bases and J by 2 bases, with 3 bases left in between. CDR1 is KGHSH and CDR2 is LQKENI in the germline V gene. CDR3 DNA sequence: TGTGCCAGCTCACCATCAAACACCGGGGAGCTGTTTTTT. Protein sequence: CASSPSNTGELFF.

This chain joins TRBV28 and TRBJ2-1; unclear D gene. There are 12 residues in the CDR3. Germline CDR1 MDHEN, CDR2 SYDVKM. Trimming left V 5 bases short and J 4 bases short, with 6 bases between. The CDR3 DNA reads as TGTGCCAGCAGTGGGCCATACAATGAGCAGTTCTTC. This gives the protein CASSGPYNEQFF.

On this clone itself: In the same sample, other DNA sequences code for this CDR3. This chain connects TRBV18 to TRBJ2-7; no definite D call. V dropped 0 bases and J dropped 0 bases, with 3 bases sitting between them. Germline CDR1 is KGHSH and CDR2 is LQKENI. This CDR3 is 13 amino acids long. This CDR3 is CASSPPSSYEQYF. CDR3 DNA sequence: TGTGCCAGCTCACCACCCAGCTCCTACGAGCAGTACTTC.

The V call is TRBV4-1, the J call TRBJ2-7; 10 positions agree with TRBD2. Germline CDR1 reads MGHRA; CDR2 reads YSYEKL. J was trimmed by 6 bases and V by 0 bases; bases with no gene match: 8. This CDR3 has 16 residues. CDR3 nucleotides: TGCGCCAGCAGCCAAGAAGCGGGACTAGCGATCGGCGAGCAGTACTTC. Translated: CASSQEAGLAIGEQYF.

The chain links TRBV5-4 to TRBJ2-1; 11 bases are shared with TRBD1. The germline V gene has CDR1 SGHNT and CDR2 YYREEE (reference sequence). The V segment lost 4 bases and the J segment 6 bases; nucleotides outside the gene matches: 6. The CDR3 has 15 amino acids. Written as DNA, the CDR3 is TGTGCCAGCAGCAGCGGACAGGGGGCGTCCAATGAGCAGTTCTTC. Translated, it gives CASSSGQGASNEQFF. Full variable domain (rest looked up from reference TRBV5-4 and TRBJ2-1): ETGVTQSPTHLIKTRGQQVTLRCSSQSGHNTVSWYQQALGQGPQFIFQYYREEENGRGNFPPRFSGLQFPNYSSELNVNALELDDSALYLCASSSGQGASNEQFFGPGTRLTVL.

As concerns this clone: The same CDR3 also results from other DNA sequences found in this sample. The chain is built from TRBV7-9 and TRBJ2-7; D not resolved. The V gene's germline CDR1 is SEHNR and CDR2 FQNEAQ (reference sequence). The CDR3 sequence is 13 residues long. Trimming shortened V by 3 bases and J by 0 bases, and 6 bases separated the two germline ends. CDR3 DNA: TGTGCCAGCAGCTTGGCTTCCTCCTACGAGCAGTACTTC. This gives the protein CASSLASSYEQYF.

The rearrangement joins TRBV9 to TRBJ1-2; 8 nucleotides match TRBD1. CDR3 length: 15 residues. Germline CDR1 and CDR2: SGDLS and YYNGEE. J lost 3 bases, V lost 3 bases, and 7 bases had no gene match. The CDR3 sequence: CASSDNPGGHYGYTF. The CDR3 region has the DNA TGTGCCAGCAGCGACAACCCAGGGGGCCACTATGGCTACACCTTC.

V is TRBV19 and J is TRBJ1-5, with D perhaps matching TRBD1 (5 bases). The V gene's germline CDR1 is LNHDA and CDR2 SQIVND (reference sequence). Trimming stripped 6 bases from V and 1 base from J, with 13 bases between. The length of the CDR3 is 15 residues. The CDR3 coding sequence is TGTGCCAGTAGGACCAGGGTGATGAGCAATCAGCCCCAGCATTTT. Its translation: CASRTRVMSNQPQHF. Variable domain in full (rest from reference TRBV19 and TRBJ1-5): DGGITQSPKYLFRKEGQNVTLSCEQNLNHDAMYWYRQDPGQGLRLIYYSQIVNDFQKGDIAEGYSVSREKKESFPLTVTSAQKNPTAFYLCASRTRVMSNQPQHFGDGTRLSIL.

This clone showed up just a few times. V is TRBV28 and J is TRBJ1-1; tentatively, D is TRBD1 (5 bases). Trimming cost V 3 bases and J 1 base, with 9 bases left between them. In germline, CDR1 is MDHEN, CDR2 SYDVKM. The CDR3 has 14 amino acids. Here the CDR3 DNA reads TGTGCCAGCAGTTTCGTAACAGGGAACACTGAAGCTTTCTTT. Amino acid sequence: CASSFVTGNTEAFF.

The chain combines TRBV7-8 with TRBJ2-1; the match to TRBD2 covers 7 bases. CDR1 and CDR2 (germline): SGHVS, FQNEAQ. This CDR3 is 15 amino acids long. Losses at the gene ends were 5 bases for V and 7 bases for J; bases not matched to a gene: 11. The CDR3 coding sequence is TGTGCCAGCAGCATTCGACTAGCCCCATCAAATGAGCAGTTCTTC. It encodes CASSIRLAPSNEQFF.

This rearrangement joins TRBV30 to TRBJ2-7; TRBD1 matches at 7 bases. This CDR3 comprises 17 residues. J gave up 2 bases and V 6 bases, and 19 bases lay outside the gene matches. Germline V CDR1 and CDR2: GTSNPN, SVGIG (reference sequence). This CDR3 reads CACNGRDSLYFPYEQYF. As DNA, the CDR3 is TGTGCCTGTAATGGACGGGACAGCCTATATTTCCCCTACGAGCAGTACTTC.

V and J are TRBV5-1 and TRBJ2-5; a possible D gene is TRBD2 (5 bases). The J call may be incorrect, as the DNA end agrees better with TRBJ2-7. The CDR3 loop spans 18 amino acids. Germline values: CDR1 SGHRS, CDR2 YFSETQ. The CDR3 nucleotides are TGCGCCAGCAGCTTGGCCTTCGAGGAGCGGCTGAGCTCCTACGAGCAGTACTTC. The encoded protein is CASSLAFEERLSSYEQYF.

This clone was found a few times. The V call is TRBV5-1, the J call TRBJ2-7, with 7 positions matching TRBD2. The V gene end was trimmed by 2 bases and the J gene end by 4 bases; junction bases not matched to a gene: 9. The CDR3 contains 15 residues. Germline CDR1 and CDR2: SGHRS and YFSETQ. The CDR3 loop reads CASSFRAGDLYEQYF. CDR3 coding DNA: TGCGCCAGCAGCTTCCGGGCGGGGGATTTATACGAGCAGTACTTC.

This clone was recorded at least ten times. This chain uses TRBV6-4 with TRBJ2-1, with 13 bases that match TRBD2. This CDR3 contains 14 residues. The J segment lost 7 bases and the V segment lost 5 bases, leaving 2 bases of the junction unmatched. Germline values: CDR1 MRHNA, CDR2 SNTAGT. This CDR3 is CASSLTSGGNEQFF. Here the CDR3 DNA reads TGTGCCAGCAGTCTGACTAGCGGGGGGAATGAGCAGTTCTTC.

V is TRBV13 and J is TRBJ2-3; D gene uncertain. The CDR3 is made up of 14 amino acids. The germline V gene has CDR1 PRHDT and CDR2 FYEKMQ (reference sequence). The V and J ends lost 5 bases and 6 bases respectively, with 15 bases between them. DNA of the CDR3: TGTGCCAGCAGCCCCGTGGCCCCGGAGGATACGCAGTATTTT. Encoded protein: CASSPVAPEDTQYF.

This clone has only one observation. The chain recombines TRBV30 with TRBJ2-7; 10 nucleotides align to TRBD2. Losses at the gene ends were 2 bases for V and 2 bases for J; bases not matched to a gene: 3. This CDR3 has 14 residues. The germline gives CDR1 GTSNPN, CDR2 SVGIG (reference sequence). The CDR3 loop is CAWSSGRATYEQYF. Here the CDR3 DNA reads TGTGCCTGGAGTAGCGGGAGGGCCACCTACGAGCAGTACTTC.

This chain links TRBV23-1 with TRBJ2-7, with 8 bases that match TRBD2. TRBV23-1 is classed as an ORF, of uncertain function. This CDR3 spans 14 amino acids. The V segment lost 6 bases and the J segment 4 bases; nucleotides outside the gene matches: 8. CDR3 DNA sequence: TGCGCCAGCAGGTACAGGACTAGCCTGTACGAGCAGTACTTC. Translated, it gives CASRYRTSLYEQYF.

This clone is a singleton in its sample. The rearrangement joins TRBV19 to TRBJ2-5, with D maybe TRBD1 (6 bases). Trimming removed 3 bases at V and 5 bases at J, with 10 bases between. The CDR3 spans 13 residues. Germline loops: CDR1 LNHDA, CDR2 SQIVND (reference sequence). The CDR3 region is CASSITGKETQYF. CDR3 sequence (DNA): TGTGCCAGTAGTATTACAGGGAAGGAGACCCAGTACTTC.

CDR3 coding DNA: TGTGCCAGCAAACGCCCCACCAGGGGGACTGAAGCTTTCTTT. Its protein product is CASKRPTRGTEAFF. The chain is built from TRBV28 and TRBJ1-1; 7 bases map to TRBD1. The ends lost 7 bases at V and 5 bases at J; junction bases unmatched: 10. The germline V gene has CDR1 MDHEN and CDR2 SYDVKM. The CDR3 totals 14 residues. Using reference TRBV28 and TRBJ1-1 for the parts outside the CDR3, the full variable domain is DVKVTQSSRYLVKRTGEKVFLECVQDMDHENMFWYRQDPGLGLRLIYFSYDVKMKEKGDIPEGYSVSREKKERFSLILESASTNQTSMYLCASKRPTRGTEAFFGQGTRLTVV.

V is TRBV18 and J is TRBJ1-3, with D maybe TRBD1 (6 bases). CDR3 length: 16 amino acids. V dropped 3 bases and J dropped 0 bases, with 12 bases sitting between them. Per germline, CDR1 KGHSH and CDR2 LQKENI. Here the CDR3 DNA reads TGTGCCAGCTCACCCCTAGGACAGCTCTCTGGAAACACCATATATTTT. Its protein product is CASSPLGQLSGNTIYF.

The DNA of the CDR3 is TGCGCCAGCAGCCAAACCCATCCTGGGACTATCCTCTCCTACGAGCAGTACTTC. Protein sequence: CASSQTHPGTILSYEQYF. The chain links TRBV4-1 to TRBJ2-7, with 7 bases identical to TRBD2. Germline V gene data show CDR1 as MGHRA and CDR2 as YSYEKL. The CDR3 loop spans 18 amino acids. V was clipped by 2 bases and J by 0 bases; unmatched bases: 13.

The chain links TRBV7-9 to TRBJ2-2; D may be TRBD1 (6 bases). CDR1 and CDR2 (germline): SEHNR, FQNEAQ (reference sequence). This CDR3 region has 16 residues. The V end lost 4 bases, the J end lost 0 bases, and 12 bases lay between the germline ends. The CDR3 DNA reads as TGTGCCAGCAGCTCTACAGGGACCCCGAACACCGGGGAGCTGTTTTTT. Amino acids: CASSSTGTPNTGELFF.

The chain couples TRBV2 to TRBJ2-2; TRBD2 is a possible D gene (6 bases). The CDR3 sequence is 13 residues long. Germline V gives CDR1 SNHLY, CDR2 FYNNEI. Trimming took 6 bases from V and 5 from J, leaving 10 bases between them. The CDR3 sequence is CASRTSLTGELFF. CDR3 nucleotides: TGTGCCAGCAGGACTAGTCTGACCGGGGAGCTGTTTTTT.

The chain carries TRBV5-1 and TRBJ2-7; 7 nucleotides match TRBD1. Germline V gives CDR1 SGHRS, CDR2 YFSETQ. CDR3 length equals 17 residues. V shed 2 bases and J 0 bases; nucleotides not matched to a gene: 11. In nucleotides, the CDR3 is TGCGCCAGCAGCTTTGATACCTCAGGGGGTAGCTCCTACGAGCAGTACTTC. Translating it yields CASSFDTSGGSSYEQYF.

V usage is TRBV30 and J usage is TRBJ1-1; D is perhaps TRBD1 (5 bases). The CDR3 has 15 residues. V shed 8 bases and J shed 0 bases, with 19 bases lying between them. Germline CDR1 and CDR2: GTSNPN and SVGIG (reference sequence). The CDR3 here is CAGIVYRRVNTEAFF. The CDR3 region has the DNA TGTGCCGGAATAGTCTATCGCAGGGTGAACACTGAAGCTTTCTTT.

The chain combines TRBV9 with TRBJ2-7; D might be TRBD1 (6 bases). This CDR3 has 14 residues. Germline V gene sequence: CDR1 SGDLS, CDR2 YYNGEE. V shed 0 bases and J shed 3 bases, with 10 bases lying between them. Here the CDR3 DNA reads TGTGCCAGCAGCGTAGACAGGACAGACTACGAGCAGTACTTC. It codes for CASSVDRTDYEQYF.

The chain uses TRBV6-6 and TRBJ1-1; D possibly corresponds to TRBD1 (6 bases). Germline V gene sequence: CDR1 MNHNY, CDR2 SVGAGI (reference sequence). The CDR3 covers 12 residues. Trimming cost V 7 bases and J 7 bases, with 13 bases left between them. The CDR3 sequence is CASNTGLNEAFF. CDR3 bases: TGTGCCAGCAATACAGGGCTTAATGAAGCTTTCTTT.

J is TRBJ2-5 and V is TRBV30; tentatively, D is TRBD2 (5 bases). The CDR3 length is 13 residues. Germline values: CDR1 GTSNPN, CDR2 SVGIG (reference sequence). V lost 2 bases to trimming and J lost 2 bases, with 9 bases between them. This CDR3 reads CAWSLGNQETQYF. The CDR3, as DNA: TGTGCCTGGAGTCTCGGGAATCAAGAGACCCAGTACTTC.

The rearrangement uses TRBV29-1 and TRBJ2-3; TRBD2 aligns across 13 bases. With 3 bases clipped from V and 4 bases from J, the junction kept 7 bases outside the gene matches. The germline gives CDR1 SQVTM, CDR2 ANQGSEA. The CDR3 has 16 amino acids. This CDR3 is CSVEPATSGGPDTQYF. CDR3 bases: TGCAGCGTTGAGCCCGCGACTAGCGGGGGGCCAGATACGCAGTATTTT.